The 30 T cell receptor beta chains presented below share a single source sample, sequenced in a study of cytomegalovirus exposure and HLA in healthy donors. The PCR contained 60 Vbeta and 13 Jbeta primers. The data were produced by immunoSEQ multiplex PCR, yet TCRdb's version contains in-frame clones alone and is incomplete. This sample contains around 77,000 clones. The sequencing sample was made of PBMCs. These TCRs come from a man between 45 and 60 years old in good health and CMV-seropositive.

The genes are TRBV27 and TRBJ1-5, with TRBD1 identical over 7 bases. The CDR3 loop spans 19 amino acids. CDR1 and CDR2 from the germline V gene are MNHEY and SMNVEV (reference sequence). Trimming cost V 3 bases and J 3 bases; bases outside gene matches: 17. The CDR3 loop reads CASSFSGVRGGGINQPQHF. The CDR3 region has the DNA TGTGCCAGCAGTTTCTCCGGGGTAAGAGGGGGCGGTATCAATCAGCCCCAGCATTTT.

The chain links TRBV5-1 to TRBJ2-3, with TRBD2 matching 8 bases. The CDR3 runs 15 residues. Germline assignment: CDR1 SGHRS and CDR2 YFSETQ. V was pared by 0 bases and J by 4 bases, with 4 bases of the junction left unmatched. Here the CDR3 reads CASSLEASGPDTQYF. The CDR3 region has the DNA TGCGCCAGCAGCTTGGAAGCTAGCGGGCCAGATACGCAGTATTTT.

The chain combines TRBV2 with TRBJ1-1; D perhaps matches TRBD1 (5 bases). The germline gives CDR1 SNHLY, CDR2 FYNNEI. The CDR3 totals 14 residues. Trimming cost V 1 base and J 3 bases, with 9 bases left between them. CDR3 residues: CASSEGGGDTEAFF. CDR3 nucleotides: TGTGCCAGCAGTGAAGGGGGCGGGGACACTGAAGCTTTCTTT.

The chain uses TRBV19 and TRBJ1-6; no definite D call. The CDR3 consists of 15 residues. The ends were cut back, 3 bases at V and 5 bases at J, with 11 bases in the middle. Germline CDR1 reads LNHDA; CDR2 reads SQIVND (reference sequence). Here the CDR3 reads CASSMIRGNNSPLHF. In DNA form, the CDR3 reads TGTGCCAGTAGTATGATCCGCGGTAATAATTCACCCCTCCACTTT.

This chain uses TRBV15 with TRBJ1-1, with D perhaps TRBD1 (5 bases). Germline loops: CDR1 LNHNV, CDR2 YYDKDF (reference sequence). Trimming pared 1 base from V and 3 bases from J, leaving 12 bases between. The CDR3 consists of 15 residues. For the CDR3, the DNA is TGTGCCACCAGCAGAGGTAACAGGAGGGACACTGAAGCTTTCTTT. Its translation: CATSRGNRRDTEAFF.

This sequence joins TRBV9 and TRBJ2-7; 8 bases fit TRBD1. Germline V gene lookup returns CDR1 SGDLS and CDR2 YYNGEE. The J segment lost 1 base and the V segment lost 4 bases, leaving 10 bases of the junction unmatched. The CDR3 totals 16 residues. CDR3 sequence (DNA): TGTGCCAGCAGCCGTCGGGGACAGGTCGGATCCTACGAGCAGTACGTC. Translating gives CASSRRGQVGSYEQYV.

The chain combines TRBV6-1 with TRBJ2-7, with D possibly matching TRBD2 (6 bases). The CDR3 extends over 15 amino acids. Trimming removed 6 bases at V and 0 bases at J, with 15 bases between. The germline gives CDR1 MNHNS, CDR2 SASEGT. The CDR3 DNA follows: TGTGCCAGCAGATATCGGGACTCAAGCTCCTACGAGCAGTACTTC. Translated, it gives CASRYRDSSSYEQYF.

The rearrangement joins TRBV11-2 to TRBJ1-2; a weak D match, TRBD1 (5 bases). Trimming pared 5 bases from V and 0 bases from J, leaving 13 bases between. This CDR3 comprises 15 residues. Per germline, CDR1 SGHAT and CDR2 FQNNGV. The CDR3 reads CASSAHRRANYGYTF. CDR3 DNA: TGTGCCAGCAGCGCTCACAGGAGAGCTAACTATGGCTACACCTTC.

The V and J genes are TRBV5-6 and TRBJ1-1; 7 bases are shared with TRBD1. The CDR3 loop spans 14 amino acids. V lost 2 bases, J lost 4 bases, and 5 bases stayed unmatched. From germline, CDR1 is SGHDT and CDR2 YYEEEE. The CDR3 DNA is TGTGCCAGCAGCTTACAGGGGTTGTTCACTGAAGCTTTCTTT. Translation: CASSLQGLFTEAFF.

The chain is built from TRBV19 and TRBJ1-2; D is possibly TRBD1 (6 bases). Germline CDR1 reads LNHDA; CDR2 reads SQIVND (reference sequence). The CDR3 extends over 16 amino acids. V was pared by 3 bases and J by 2 bases, with 16 bases between. CDR3 amino acids: CASSILHRVPNYGYTF. DNA of the CDR3: TGTGCCAGTAGTATCCTTCACAGGGTCCCCAACTATGGCTACACCTTC.

The chain uses TRBV4-1 and TRBJ1-1; TRBD1 is a possible D gene (6 bases). The CDR3 sequence is 15 residues long. V lost 6 bases to trimming and J lost 7 bases, with 21 bases between them. CDR1 and CDR2 from the germline V gene are MGHRA and YSYEKL. This CDR3 reads CASRDGGGEVHEAFF. DNA for the CDR3: TGCGCCAGCAGAGATGGAGGGGGGGAAGTTCATGAAGCTTTCTTT.

CDR3 sequence reads: CASSRGESSYEQYF. Here the CDR3 DNA reads TGCGCCAGCAGTCGGGGGGAGAGCTCCTACGAGCAGTACTTC. The chain has TRBV5-1 and TRBJ2-7, with 7 bases identical to TRBD2. CDR3 length: 14 residues. V lost 5 bases and J lost 0; bases outside the gene matches: 5. The V gene's germline CDR1 is SGHRS and CDR2 YFSETQ.

The chain is built from TRBV18 and TRBJ2-7; TRBD1 agrees at 7 bases. This CDR3 region has 14 residues. The germline gives CDR1 KGHSH, CDR2 LQKENI. The ends lost 6 bases at V and 6 bases at J; junction bases unmatched: 11. The CDR3 region is CASSAQGNLGEQYF. The DNA of the CDR3 is TGTGCCAGCTCGGCACAGGGGAATTTAGGCGAGCAGTACTTC.

This chain connects TRBV18 to TRBJ1-2; perhaps TRBD1 as D (5 bases). CDR1 is KGHSH, CDR2 LQKENI, per germline. The V gene lost 0 bases and the J gene lost 5 bases, with 10 bases spanning the gap. The CDR3 runs 14 residues. In DNA form, the CDR3 reads TGTGCCAGCTCACCACCGTGGGGCACTTATGGCTACACCTTC. Translated: CASSPPWGTYGYTF.

This chain links TRBV5-4 with TRBJ2-1, with a tentative D call TRBD2 (5 bases). The germline V gene has CDR1 SGHNT and CDR2 YYREEE (reference sequence). This CDR3 is built from 13 residues. V shed 2 bases and J shed 9 bases, with 12 bases lying between them. CDR3 loop: CASSLAVGGEQFF. As DNA, the CDR3 is TGTGCCAGCAGCTTAGCGGTTGGTGGTGAGCAGTTCTTC.

The chain recombines TRBV15 with TRBJ1-1; 9 bases match TRBD1. Germline V gives CDR1 LNHNV, CDR2 YYDKDF (reference sequence). The CDR3 runs 18 residues. The junction had 9 bases not matched to a gene; V was cut back by 0 bases and J by 1 base. CDR3 DNA sequence: TGTGCCACCAGCAGAGAATGGGACAGGGCCTCCCGGAACACTGAAGCTTTCTTT. As protein: CATSREWDRASRNTEAFF.

The chain is built from TRBV19 and TRBJ2-2; 7 nucleotides agree with TRBD2. Germline V lookup: CDR1 LNHDA, CDR2 SQIVND (reference sequence). J gave up 6 bases and V 1 base, and 2 bases lay outside the gene matches. The CDR3 is made up of 14 amino acids. CDR3 sequence (DNA): TGTGCCAGTAGTATAGTTGCGGGGGCCGGGGAGCTGTTTTTT. Its protein product is CASSIVAGAGELFF.

The V call is TRBV7-3, the J call TRBJ1-1; TRBD1 might be the D (5 bases). The CDR3 consists of 13 residues. V lost 5 bases and J 3 bases, leaving 10 bases between the germline ends. In germline, CDR1 is SGHTA, CDR2 FQGTGA. Here the CDR3 DNA reads TGTGCCAGCAGCAGACGGGGGGACACTGAAGCTTTCTTT. Translating gives CASSRRGDTEAFF.

In nucleotides, the CDR3 is TGTGCCAGCAGTTCCGGCGGGAGCCACTATGGCTACACCTTC. It codes for CASSSGGSHYGYTF. The gene calls are TRBV7-9 and TRBJ1-2; D not certain. The CDR3 consists of 14 residues. The germline V gene has CDR1 SEHNR and CDR2 FQNEAQ (reference sequence). V was trimmed by 6 bases and J by 3 bases, leaving 14 bases between them.

The chain employs TRBV4-1 and TRBJ2-7; 7 bases line up with TRBD1. The V segment lost 5 bases and the J segment 0 bases; nucleotides outside the gene matches: 7. The CDR3 is 15 amino acids. CDR1 is MGHRA, CDR2 YSYEKL, per germline. In DNA, the CDR3 is TGCGCCAGCAGCTTTCCAGGGGGAGACTCCTACGAGCAGTACTTC. It is translated as CASSFPGGDSYEQYF.

V and J are TRBV7-3 and TRBJ2-2; 7 nucleotides line up with TRBD1. V lost 4 bases, J lost 2 bases, and 7 bases stayed unmatched. The CDR3 length is 16 residues. Germline loops: CDR1 SGHTA, CDR2 FQGTGA. The CDR3 is CASSSPGTANTGELFF. CDR3 nucleotides: TGTGCCAGCAGCTCCCCCGGGACAGCAAACACCGGGGAGCTGTTTTTT.

The V gene is TRBV19, the J gene TRBJ1-5; the D is unclear. From germline, CDR1 is LNHDA and CDR2 SQIVND (reference sequence). The length of the CDR3 is 16 residues. V was clipped by 2 bases and J by 1 base, with 12 bases between them. CDR3 protein: CASSISPGLSNQPQHF. As DNA, the CDR3 is TGTGCCAGTAGTATAAGCCCTGGACTAAGCAATCAGCCCCAGCATTTT.

The chain links TRBV18 to TRBJ2-7; tentative D call: TRBD1 (6 bases). The CDR3 spans 15 residues. Trimming stripped 2 bases from V and 1 base from J, with 12 bases between. Looked up from germline, CDR1 is KGHSH and CDR2 is LQKENI. CDR3 bases: TGTGCCAGCTCACCAATCCGTGGACAGTCCTACGAGCAGTACTTC. Translating it yields CASSPIRGQSYEQYF.

This rearrangement joins TRBV4-1 to TRBJ2-5; tentative D call: TRBD2 (6 bases). The CDR3 contains 16 residues. V was shortened by 6 bases and J by 0 bases, with 17 bases between the two germline ends. Germline loops: CDR1 MGHRA, CDR2 YSYEKL. CDR3 coding DNA: TGCGCCAGCAGACAAAGTGGGTTAGCGGACCAAGAGACCCAGTACTTC. Protein product: CASRQSGLADQETQYF.

The chain uses TRBV18 and TRBJ2-2, with D uncertain. CDR3 size: 13 residues. The V end lost 2 bases, the J end lost 3 bases, and 4 bases lay between the germline ends. The germline gives CDR1 KGHSH, CDR2 LQKENI. The CDR3 sequence: CASSPADTGELFF. The CDR3 region has the DNA TGTGCCAGCTCACCAGCGGACACCGGGGAGCTGTTTTTT.

The J gene is TRBJ1-4, the V gene TRBV6-5; TRBD1 agrees at 10 bases. Germline CDR1 reads MNHEY; CDR2 reads SVGAGI. After removal of 6 bases from V and 4 bases from J, the junction contained 5 bases not matched to a gene. The CDR3 length is 15 residues. The CDR3 DNA reads TGTGCCAGCAGGCGACAGGGGGCGTTTAATGAAAAACTGTTTTTT. Residues: CASRRQGAFNEKLFF.

The J gene is TRBJ2-2, the V gene TRBV5-4, with 7 bases identical to TRBD1. J gave up 0 bases and V 4 bases, and 6 bases lay outside the gene matches. Germline assignment: CDR1 SGHNT and CDR2 YYREEE (reference sequence). This CDR3 comprises 16 residues. The CDR3 DNA is TGTGCCAGCAGCGGTTACAGGGGTGCGAACACCGGGGAGCTGTTTTTT. Protein sequence: CASSGYRGANTGELFF.

This chain connects TRBV5-1 to TRBJ1-2; tentatively, D is TRBD1 (6 bases). This CDR3 is 14 amino acids long. The germline CDR1 and CDR2 sequences are SGHRS and YFSETQ. Trimming left V 0 bases short and J 2 bases short, with 8 bases between. CDR3 sequence (DNA): TGCGCCAGCAGCTTGGGAGGACAGAACTATGGCTACACCTTC. Its translation: CASSLGGQNYGYTF. The whole variable domain, filled in from reference TRBV5-1 and TRBJ1-2, reads KAGVTQTPRYLIKTRGQQVTLSCSPISGHRSVSWYQQTPGQGLQFLFEYFSETQRNKGNFPGRFSGRQFSNSRSEMNVSTLELGDSALYLCASSLGGQNYGYTFGSGTRLTVV.

This sequence joins TRBV6-1 and TRBJ1-3, with D uncertain. The CDR3 covers 14 residues. The germline CDR1 and CDR2 sequences are MNHNS and SASEGT. With 5 bases removed from V and 3 bases from J, the gap between germline ends came to 11 bases. The CDR3 nucleotides read TGTGCCAGCAGTACACGGACTGGTGGAAACACCATATATTTT. Translating it yields CASSTRTGGNTIYF.

V is TRBV5-5 and J is TRBJ1-6; 9 bases fit TRBD1. The CDR3 runs to 16 residues. V trimming: 4 bases; J trimming: 7 bases; junction bases outside the gene matches: 9. The V gene's germline CDR1 is SGHKS and CDR2 YYEKEE (reference sequence). The CDR3 DNA reads as TGTGCCAGCAGCAATGCCCCGGGACAGGGAAATTCACCCCTCCACTTT. Its translation: CASSNAPGQGNSPLHF.